This T cell receptor (beta chain) was found in a study of CD8+ T cells in alopecia areata. As for the study in general: Severity among treated patients was scored by the percentage of scalp area affected. General observations from the study: Uncertain still, given a single nonresponder, is whether baseline CD8+ expansion links to response.

V was trimmed by 0 bases and J by 2 bases, leaving 7 bases between them. CDR1 SQVTM and CDR2 ANQGSEA come from the germline V gene. This CDR3 is 13 amino acids long. Investigators isolated RNA and reverse transcribed it into cDNA to act as the sequencing template. The data were produced by immunoSEQ multiplex PCR, yet TCRdb's version contains in-frame clones alone and is incomplete. The sample has about 76,000 clones, around 67% seen once; the top ten hold 23%. Treatment indicated: oral pan-JAK inhibitor, 5-10 mg twice daily. As to this clone: Its antigen is not known.

Sample: CD8+ T cells sorted from blood, taken at week 24, from a patient treated with tofacitinib. The chain employs TRBV29-1 and TRBJ1-2; D is ambiguous. The sequence derives from a human donor with alopecia areata. The CDR3 DNA reads as TGCAGCGTTGAAGAGCCCGAAAACTATGGCTACACCTTC. It encodes CSVEEPENYGYTF.